Each of the 29 T cell receptor beta chains below was sequenced from the same sample in a study of blood T cells in healthy people across ages. PCR was performed a second time for about 6 to 12 cycles using a sample-barcoded 5' primer and a J-beta primer mix. TCRdb reprocessed the 5' RACE reads via MiXCR and lists one record per CDR3 protein. The sample contains 500,000 to 700,000 distinct CDR3 sequences, about 30% of which appear only once. Sequenced: blood. These TCRs come from a woman aged 80 or over in good health.

This clonotype was counted between two and nine times. The chain recombines TRBV20-1 with TRBJ2-4; a possible D gene is TRBD1 (7 bases). With the DNA end fitting TRBJ2-5 better, the J assignment may be wrong. Germline CDR1 and CDR2: DFQATT and SNEGSKA (reference sequence). The CDR3 is 14 amino acids. CDR3 nucleotide sequence: TGCAGTGCCGAGAAGCGACAGGGACTGGAGACCCAGTACTTC. Protein sequence: CSAEKRQGLETQYF.

This clonotype was counted many times. The chain has TRBV11-2 and TRBJ2-7; 8 nucleotides match TRBD1. CDR1 and CDR2 (germline): SGHAT, FQNNGV. With V trimmed by 1 base and J by 0 bases, 5 bases remained unmatched. CDR3 length: 16 residues. The chain's CDR3 is CASSLGTGGSSYEQYF. CDR3 nucleotides: TGTGCCAGCAGCTTAGGTACAGGGGGAAGCTCCTACGAGCAGTACTTC.

This clonotype was counted a single time. A read error may explain this, as a much larger clone is one base away. The chain employs TRBV20-1 and TRBJ2-1; 8 nucleotides align to TRBD2. The CDR3 covers 15 residues. Germline CDR1 reads DFQATT; CDR2 reads SNEGSKA (reference sequence). V lost 4 bases, J lost 5 bases, and 10 bases stayed unmatched. The CDR3 here is CSATMLAGSHNEQFF. For the CDR3, the DNA is TGCAGTGCTACCATGTTAGCGGGGTCCCACAATGAGCAGTTCTTC.

This clonotype was picked up a small number of times. V usage is TRBV5-1 and J usage is TRBJ2-1; D possibly matches TRBD1 or TRBD2 (5 bases each). V was trimmed by 7 bases and J by 2 bases, leaving 19 bases between them. There are 16 residues in the CDR3. The germline CDR1 and CDR2 sequences are SGHRS and YFSETQ. The DNA of the CDR3 is TGCGCCAGCTACACCCAGGGCCCCGGGGCCTACAATGAGCAGTTCTTC. Its translation is CASYTQGPGAYNEQFF.

This clonotype has a handful of counts. The chain recombines TRBV5-1 with TRBJ1-1; D remains unclear. CDR1 and CDR2 from the germline V gene are SGHRS and YFSETQ. V gave up 3 bases and J gave up 2 bases, with 8 bases separating them. The CDR3 has 13 amino acids. The CDR3 bases are TGCGCCAGCAGCTCTTACGGTAACACTGAAGCTTTCTTT. Translating gives CASSSYGNTEAFF.

Ten or more counts support this clonotype. The CDR3 nucleotides are TGTGCCAGCAGCGTCAGACTTAGCGGGGGGATAAATACGCAGTATTTT. Translating gives CASSVRLSGGINTQYF. The chain couples TRBV9 to TRBJ2-3; 10 nucleotides match TRBD2. The CDR3 contains 16 residues. Unmatched junction bases numbered 10, after V lost 2 bases and J lost 7 bases. Germline CDR1 SGDLS, CDR2 YYNGEE.

Of note for this clonotype: This may be a read error: a much more frequent sequence differs by one nucleotide. V gene TRBV27 combines with J gene TRBJ1-5, with 7 positions matching TRBD1. The CDR3 runs 16 residues. In germline, CDR1 is MNHEY, CDR2 SMNVEV (reference sequence). Here the CDR3 reads CVSSPRTGDSNQPQHF. Here the CDR3 DNA reads TGTGTCAGCAGTCCCCGGACAGGAGATAGCAATCAGCCCCAGCATTTT.

This clonotype occurred many times. The rearrangement uses TRBV3-1 and TRBJ2-5, with TRBD2 identical over 11 bases. The CDR3 covers 17 residues. The germline gives CDR1 LGHDT, CDR2 YNNKEL (reference sequence). The ends lost 4 bases at V and 5 bases at J; junction bases unmatched: 12. The CDR3 region is CASSPYGSGGASETQYF. DNA for the CDR3: TGTGCCAGCAGCCCCTACGGTAGCGGGGGGGCCAGTGAGACCCAGTACTTC.

This clonotype was seen many times. As DNA, the CDR3 is TGTGCCAGCAAATCTAAGGGGGTCTATGGCTACACCTTC. This translates into CASKSKGVYGYTF. The chain employs TRBV7-2 and TRBJ1-2; possibly TRBD1 for D (6 bases). Germline V lookup: CDR1 SGHTA, CDR2 FQGNSA. This CDR3 has 13 amino acids. Trimming took off 7 bases at V and 4 bases at J, with 13 bases between the two ends.

This clonotype was found a few times. This chain joins TRBV7-9 and TRBJ2-2, with no clear D. V gave up 5 bases and J gave up 4 bases, with 11 bases separating them. The CDR3 is 14 residues long. Germline CDR1 is SEHNR and CDR2 is FQNEAQ (reference sequence). Here the CDR3 reads CASSPVPVTGELFF. In nucleotides, the CDR3 is TGTGCCAGCAGCCCTGTGCCCGTCACCGGGGAGCTGTTTTTT.

In this sample, this clonotype turned up many times. This clone may be a read error of a much larger clone one base away. The V and J genes are TRBV29-1 and TRBJ2-5, with TRBD2 matching over 12 bases. CDR1 is SQVTM and CDR2 is ANQGSEA in the germline V gene. Trimming removed 4 bases from V and 11 bases from J; junction bases left unmatched: 11. The length of the CDR3 is 14 residues. DNA for the CDR3: TGCAGCGTTGGCACCGGGACTAGCGGGTTTGGGCAGTACTTC. This encodes CSVGTGTSGFGQYF.

With respect to this clonotype: Possible read error: a much larger clone is one base away. The chain uses TRBV7-9 and TRBJ2-7; D possibly uses TRBD1 or TRBD2 (6 bases each). Germline values: CDR1 SEHNR, CDR2 FQNEAQ (reference sequence). The CDR3 has 12 residues. Trimming pared 6 bases from V and 10 bases from J, leaving 16 bases between. CDR3 DNA: TGTGCCAGCAGGGCAGGGCGGGACACCCAGTACTTC. Its protein product is CASRAGRDTQYF.

With respect to this clonotype: A much larger clonotype is one base distant, so this may be a read error. DNA of the CDR3: TGCGTCAGCAGCTTATCGGGGGTGGGTAACTCCTACAATGAGCAGTTCTTC. It yields the protein CVSSLSGVGNSYNEQFF. The rearrangement uses TRBV5-1 and TRBJ2-1; maybe TRBD2 (6 bases). The V gene's germline CDR1 is SGHRS and CDR2 YFSETQ. CDR3 length: 17 residues.

A few counts support this clonotype. The chain couples TRBV3-1 to TRBJ1-4, with TRBD1 as a possible D gene (6 bases). The CDR3 consists of 15 residues. Germline CDR1 reads LGHDT; CDR2 reads YNNKEL (reference sequence). V gave up 5 bases and J gave up 2 bases, with 12 bases separating them. CDR3: CASSFRQATNEKLFF. CDR3 sequence (DNA): TGTGCCAGCAGCTTCAGACAGGCCACTAATGAAAAACTGTTTTTT.

In this sample, this clonotype turned up a few times. The genes are TRBV30 and TRBJ1-1, with D unclear. CDR3 length: 13 amino acids. Trimming removed 3 bases from V and 6 bases from J, with 14 bases in between. Germline CDR1 is GTSNPN and CDR2 is SVGIG (reference sequence). The DNA for the CDR3 is TGTGCCTGGAGGAATGGAGGTGGCGCTGAAGCTTTCTTT. It translates to CAWRNGGGAEAFF.

Note on this clonotype: A much larger clone is a single base away; this may be a read error. This chain connects TRBV6-2 or TRBV6-3 to TRBJ1-2; the D gene is possibly TRBD1 (6 bases). Germline V gene data show CDR1 as MNHEY and CDR2 as SVGEGT. The CDR3 loop spans 15 amino acids. Here the CDR3 DNA reads TGTGCCAGCAGACCCAGTCGGGGGCGGAACTATGGCCACACCTTC. As protein: CASRPSRGRNYGHTF.

This rearrangement joins TRBV7-3 to TRBJ2-2; D may be TRBD1 (6 bases). V was shortened by 2 bases and J by 2 bases, with 15 bases between the two germline ends. The CDR3 has 17 residues. Germline loops: CDR1 SGHTA, CDR2 FQGTGA. CDR3 bases: TGTGCCAGCAGCTTAGCAACAGGGAAGGGAAACACCGGGGAGCTGTTTTTT. Translated: CASSLATGKGNTGELFF. The full variable domain, its missing parts supplied by reference TRBV7-3 and TRBJ2-2, is GAGVSQTPSNKVTEKGKYVELRCDPISGHTALYWYRQSLGQGPEFLIYFQGTGAADDSGLPNDRFFAVRPEGSVSTLKIQRTERGDSAVYLCASSLATGKGNTGELFFGEGSRLTVL.

This clonotype was picked up many times. The chain links TRBV30 to TRBJ1-2; D may be TRBD1 (5 bases). V was trimmed by 8 bases and J by 8 bases, leaving 21 bases between them. The CDR3 contains 13 residues. Germline CDR1 GTSNPN, CDR2 SVGIG (reference sequence). The CDR3 DNA sequence: TGTGCCGGTCAACCTAGGGGAAAGTGGGGCTACACCTTC. It yields the protein CAGQPRGKWGYTF. Full variable domain (missing parts from reference TRBV30 and TRBJ1-2): SQTIHQWPATLVQPVGSPLSLECTVEGTSNPNLYWYRQAAGRGLQLLFYSVGIGQISSEVPQNLSASRPQDRQFILSSKKLLLSDSGFYLCAGQPRGKWGYTFGSGTRLTVV.

Of note for this clonotype: This could be a read error, since a much larger clone is one nucleotide away. This sequence joins TRBV5-1 and TRBJ2-3; unclear D gene. The germline CDR1 and CDR2 sequences are SGHRS and YFSETQ. V was trimmed by 3 bases and J by 4 bases, leaving 12 bases between them. The CDR3 runs to 14 residues. This CDR3 is CASSWEYGSDTQYF. DNA of the CDR3: TGCGCCAGCAGCTGGGAATACGGTTCAGATACGCAGTATTTT.

To note about this clonotype: It may be a read error: a sequence one base away is much more abundant. This chain links TRBV7-2 with TRBJ2-5; 9 bases map to TRBD1. The CDR3 covers 15 residues. Trimming removed 5 bases from V and 5 bases from J; junction bases left unmatched: 9. CDR1 SGHTA and CDR2 FQGNSA come from the germline V gene. The CDR3 DNA is TGTGCCAGCAGCCCCGGACAGGGGAGAGGGGAGACCCAGTACTTC. Residues: CASSPGQGRGETQYF.

The J gene is TRBJ1-1, the V gene TRBV10-3; D gene ambiguous. CDR3 length: 14 amino acids. The germline V gene encodes CDR1 ENHRY and CDR2 SYGVKD. Trimming took 10 bases from V and 3 from J, leaving 18 bases between them. Written as DNA, the CDR3 is TGTGCCACTCGTGGACCGTCGGCGGACACTGAAGCTTTCTTT. It specifies CATRGPSADTEAFF.

This clonotype was recorded a few times. V and J are TRBV2 and TRBJ2-6; D remains ambiguous. The CDR3 is 16 amino acids. The germline V gene has CDR1 SNHLY and CDR2 FYNNEI. Trimming stripped 8 bases from V and 4 bases from J, with 18 bases between. Here the CDR3 reads CASLRAPSGGANVLTF. In DNA, the CDR3 is TGTGCCAGCCTCCGGGCTCCAAGTGGGGGGGCCAACGTCCTGACTTTC.

In this sample, this clonotype turned up many times. This chain links TRBV14 with TRBJ1-2, with a weak D call TRBD1 (5 bases). V gave up 4 bases and J gave up 5 bases, with 26 bases separating them. This CDR3 region has 18 residues. Germline assignment: CDR1 SGHDN and CDR2 FVKESK. CDR3 bases: TGTGCCAGCAGCCCTATCGGATTGGGACCTCGGTCAGGATATGGCTACACCTTC. This encodes CASSPIGLGPRSGYGYTF.

The chain couples TRBV7-2 to TRBJ1-5; D call uncertain. The V and J ends lost 1 base and 4 bases respectively, with 8 bases between them. Per the germline V gene, CDR1 is SGHTA and CDR2 is FQGNSA. The CDR3 extends over 14 amino acids. In DNA, the CDR3 is TGTGCCAGCAGCTTAGTCGAAGCTAATCAGCCCCAGCATTTT. It specifies CASSLVEANQPQHF. The variable domain in full, with the rest retrieved from reference TRBV7-2 and TRBJ1-5, is GAGVSQSPSNKVTEKGKDVELRCDPISGHTALYWYRQSLGQGLEFLIYFQGNSAPDKSGLPSDRFSAERTGGSVSTLTIQRTQQEDSAVYLCASSLVEANQPQHFGDGTRLSIL.

The table lists this clonotype with many counts. The chain is built from TRBV7-2 and TRBJ2-1; 8 bases line up with TRBD1. This CDR3 has 15 residues. V lost 5 bases, J lost 1 base, and 4 bases stayed unmatched. Germline CDR1 and CDR2: SGHTA and FQGNSA. In DNA form, the CDR3 reads TGTGCCAGCAGCCTGGGACAGGAGTCCTACAATGAGCAGTTCTTC. Protein: CASSLGQESYNEQFF.

CDR3 DNA sequence: TGCAGTGCTAGTAGTGACAGGGATTCACCCCTCCACTTT. It yields the protein CSASSDRDSPLHF. The V gene is TRBV20-1, the J gene TRBJ1-6; 7 nucleotides match TRBD1. CDR1 is DFQATT and CDR2 is SNEGSKA in the germline V gene (reference sequence). V shed 3 bases, J shed 8 bases, and the junction held 4 bases outside the gene matches. CDR3 length equals 13 residues.

The sample holds many counts of this clonotype. This sequence joins TRBV7-8 and TRBJ2-7; D gene unclear. In germline, CDR1 is SGHVS, CDR2 FQNEAQ. CDR3 length: 13 amino acids. With 7 bases removed from V and 6 bases from J, the gap between germline ends came to 16 bases. The CDR3 spells CASTAGWWREQYF. The CDR3 DNA reads TGTGCCAGCACCGCCGGGTGGTGGCGCGAGCAGTACTTC. The full variable domain, rest sourced from reference TRBV7-8 and TRBJ2-7, is GAGVSQSPRYKVAKRGQDVALRCDPISGHVSLFWYQQALGQGPEFLTYFQNEAQLDKSGLPSDRFFAERPEGSVSTLKIQRTQQEDSAVYLCASTAGWWREQYFGPGTRLTVT.

This clonotype was recorded a few times. A much larger clone lies a single base off, so this may be a read error. The chain recombines TRBV28 with TRBJ1-5; D is unresolved. The germline V gene encodes CDR1 MDHEN and CDR2 SYDVKM. The CDR3 covers 16 residues. V shed 5 bases and J shed 7 bases, with 21 bases lying between them. The CDR3 sequence: CASSAPGFPGGQPQHF. DNA of the CDR3: TGTGCCAGCAGTGCCCCCGGGTTCCCTGGCGGCCAGCCCCAGCATTTT.

The rearrangement uses TRBV11-1 and TRBJ2-3; 12 nucleotides agree with TRBD1. Per germline, CDR1 SGHAT and CDR2 FQDESV (reference sequence). With 2 bases clipped from V and 1 base from J, the junction kept 16 bases outside the gene matches. The CDR3 is 21 amino acids. DNA of the CDR3: TGTGCCAGCAGCTTAATAACCGGGACAGGGGGCTCCAGGCGGGGCACAGATACGCAGTATTTT. Its translation is CASSLITGTGGSRRGTDTQYF.